A selection of T cell receptor beta chains follows, all from one sample in a study of blood T cells in healthy people across ages. One entry per CDR3 protein results from TCRdb running MiXCR on the 5' RACE reads. In the table there are under 700,000 distinct CDR3 sequences, 20% to 30% of which are singletons. These data also formed part of another study, on T cells of mothers and their children.

The sample taken for sequencing was blood. These receptors came from a boy younger than 18 in good health. Both conserved end residues are trimmed from each CDR3. The D gene is left open where the match is weak.

CDR3aa,v_gene,j_gene,d_gene
ASSYDSTDTQY,TRBV6-5,TRBJ2-3,-
SASRLAGGSYEQY,TRBV20-1,TRBJ2-7,TRBD2
ASSQGYIDEQF,TRBV4-2,TRBJ2-1,-
ASRETWDTEAF,TRBV4-1,TRBJ1-1,-
ASSDANTDTQY,TRBV19,TRBJ2-3,-
ASSPPGGAARSYEQY,TRBV7-8,TRBJ2-7,-
ASSEGTGNYGYT,TRBV5-1,TRBJ1-2,-
SVAVTVQGGKLF,TRBV29-1,TRBJ1-4,-
ASSPLAGAVYEQY,TRBV28,-,TRBD2
RVSGLAGTTYTGELF,TRBV20-1,TRBJ2-2,TRBD2
ASSLRGGPREQY,TRBV5-6,TRBJ2-5,-
ASSVGYNSPLH,TRBV9,TRBJ1-6,-
ASSLGASGVGETQY,TRBV13,TRBJ2-5,TRBD2
ASSPLAETEEQY,TRBV28,TRBJ2-7,TRBD2
ASSRTSGRASGSYNEQF,TRBV3-1,TRBJ2-1,TRBD2